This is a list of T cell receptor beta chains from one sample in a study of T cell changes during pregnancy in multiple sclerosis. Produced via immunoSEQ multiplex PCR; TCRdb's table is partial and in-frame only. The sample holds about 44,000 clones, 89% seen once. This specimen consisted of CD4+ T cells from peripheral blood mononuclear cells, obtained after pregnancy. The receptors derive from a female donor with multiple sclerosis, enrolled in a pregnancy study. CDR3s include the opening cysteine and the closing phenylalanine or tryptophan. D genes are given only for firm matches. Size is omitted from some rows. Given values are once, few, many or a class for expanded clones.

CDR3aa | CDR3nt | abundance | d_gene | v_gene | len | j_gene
CASSLGLAGAGEQYF | TGCGCCAGCAGCTTGGGTCTAGCGGGAGCAGGGGAGCAGTACTTC | . | TRBD2 | TRBV5-1 | 15 | TRBJ2-7
CASSLDWADTQYF | TGTGCCAGCAGCTTAGACTGGGCCGATACGCAGTATTTT | . | . | TRBV11-2 | 13 | TRBJ2-3
CASSYDKNYGYTF | TGTGCCAGCAGTTATGACAAGAACTATGGCTACACCTTC | once | . | TRBV6-6 | 13 | TRBJ1-2
CASSAQGALSTEAFF | TGTGCCAGCAGTGCGCAGGGGGCCTTGAGCACTGAAGCTTTCTTT | once | TRBD1 | TRBV2 | 15 | TRBJ1-1
CASRRGLADSTDTQYF | TGTGCCAGCAGAAGGGGACTAGCGGATAGCACAGATACGCAGTATTTT | . | TRBD2 | TRBV2 | 16 | TRBJ2-3
CASSPRNGRDSEQYF | TGTGCCAGCAGCCCTAGGAACGGGAGGGATTCCGAGCAGTACTTC | . | TRBD2 | TRBV7-9 | 15 | TRBJ2-7
CAWSYAGGSNQPQHF | TGTGCCTGGAGTTACGCGGGGGGTAGCAATCAGCCCCAGCATTTT | . | . | TRBV30 | 15 | TRBJ1-5
CASIRTGGGEQYF | TGTGCCAGCATTAGGACAGGGGGAGGTGAGCAGTACTTC | . | TRBD1 | TRBV6-5 | 13 | TRBJ2-7
CTSSQDWSAGTSGITSTDTQYF | TGCACCAGCAGCCAAGATTGGAGCGCCGGGACTAGCGGAATTACTAGCACAGATACGCAGTATTTT | . | . | TRBV1 | 22 | TRBJ2-3
CASSPDRGETEAFF | TGTGCCAGCTCGCCAGACAGGGGGGAGACTGAAGCTTTCTTT | . | TRBD1 | TRBV18 | 14 | TRBJ1-1
CASSLGLAGVGDTQYF | TGTGCCAGCAGCTTGGGACTAGCGGGAGTCGGAGATACGCAGTATTTT | . | TRBD2 | TRBV5-6 | 16 | TRBJ2-3
CASSKTHTDTQYF | TGTGCCAGTAGTAAAACACACACAGATACGCAGTATTTT | . | . | TRBV19 | 13 | TRBJ2-3
CASSIETDTEAFF | TGTGCCAGTAGTATTGAGACAGACACTGAAGCTTTCTTT | . | . | TRBV19 | 13 | TRBJ1-1
CASRLNLAGGSADTQYF | TGCGCCAGCAGGTTAAACCTAGCGGGAGGGAGTGCCGATACGCAGTATTTT | . | TRBD2 | TRBV5-1 | 17 | TRBJ2-3
CASSRTALETQYF | TGCGCCAGCAGCCGGACAGCCTTAGAGACCCAGTACTTC | . | . | TRBV4-1 | 13 | TRBJ2-5
CAWSLGTGDPGELFF | TGTGCCTGGAGTCTCGGGACAGGGGACCCCGGGGAGCTGTTTTTT | . | TRBD1 | TRBV30 | 15 | TRBJ2-2
CASSRQGSFYGYTF | TGTGCCAGCAGCAGACAGGGTTCCTTCTATGGCTACACCTTC | . | TRBD1 | TRBV27 | 14 | TRBJ1-2
CASSDSGQPAYYF | TGCGCCAGCAGTGACTCGGGACAGCCCGCTTATTACTTC | . | TRBD1 | TRBV10-2 | 13 | TRBJ2-7
CASSQGTLSSGYTDTQYF | TGTGCCAGCAGCCAAGGGACGTTGAGTAGCGGATACACAGATACGCAGTATTTT | . | . | TRBV4-2 | 18 | TRBJ2-3
CASSPTSGRAHSYNEQFF | TGTGCCAGCAGTCCGACTAGCGGGAGGGCCCACTCCTACAATGAGCAGTTCTTC | . | TRBD2 | TRBV11-3 | 18 | TRBJ2-1
CASSTSGSSYEQYF | TGCGCCAGCTCTACTAGCGGGAGCTCCTACGAGCAGTACTTC | . | TRBD2 | TRBV5-1 | 14 | TRBJ2-7
CASSPSPQSYGYTF | TGTGCCAGCAGCCCAAGTCCCCAGTCTTATGGCTACACCTTC | . | . | TRBV11-2 | 14 | TRBJ1-2
CASSSGQGFPNAF | . | . | . | TRBV6-5 | 13 | TRBJ1-2
CASTQPGTGTGYEQYF | TGTGCCAGCACCCAACCCGGGACAGGGACAGGTTACGAGCAGTACTTC | . | TRBD1 | TRBV28 | 16 | TRBJ2-7
CASRQGSGANVLTF | TGTGCCAGCAGGCAGGGTTCCGGGGCCAACGTCCTGACTTTC | . | . | TRBV28 | 14 | TRBJ2-6
CAWIGGAFQETQYF | TGTGCCTGGATCGGGGGAGCATTCCAAGAGACCCAGTACTTC | . | . | TRBV30 | 14 | TRBJ2-5
CASSARRGTSNTGELFF | TGTGCCAGCAGCGCCCGGCGCGGGACCTCGAACACCGGGGAGCTGTTTTTT | . | . | TRBV9 | 17 | TRBJ2-2
CASSLSGHQPQHF | TGTGCCAGCAGCTTATCAGGTCATCAGCCCCAGCATTTT | . | . | TRBV7-2 | 13 | TRBJ1-5
CASSSTPPYYGYTF | TGTGCCAGCAGCTCGACTCCTCCTTACTATGGCTACACCTTC | . | . | TRBV7-2 | 14 | TRBJ1-2
CASSSGQEFNYGYTF | TGTGCCAGCAGCTCTGGACAGGAGTTTAACTATGGCTACACCTTC | . | TRBD1 | TRBV7-9 | 15 | TRBJ1-2
CASSETTGDTQYF | TGTGCCAGCAGTGAAACGACGGGAGATACGCAGTATTTT | few | . | TRBV6-5 | 13 | TRBJ2-3
CASSVMEQGSVELFF | TGTGCCAGCAGCGTAATGGAACAGGGGAGCGTGGAGCTGTTTTTT | once | TRBD1 | TRBV9 | 15 | TRBJ2-2
CASSLSSGHNNEQFF | TGTGCCAGCAGCTTGTCTAGCGGCCACAACAATGAGCAGTTCTTC | . | TRBD2 | TRBV5-4 | 15 | TRBJ2-1
CASSSRGVAKNIQYF | TGTGCCAGCAGCTCCCGGGGAGTAGCCAAAAACATTCAGTACTTC | . | . | TRBV28 | 15 | TRBJ2-4
CASSWTGEGTEAFF | TGCGCCAGCAGCTGGACGGGGGAGGGCACTGAAGCTTTCTTT | few | . | TRBV5-1 | 14 | TRBJ1-1
CASSFTGSNEKLFF | TGCGCCAGCAGCTTTACAGGGTCTAATGAAAAACTGTTTTTT | . | . | TRBV5-1 | 14 | TRBJ1-4
CASSFYGTGGRNTIYF | TGCGCCAGCAGCTTTTATGGGACAGGGGGAAGAAACACCATATATTTT | . | TRBD1 | TRBV5-1 | 16 | TRBJ1-3
CASSPASSGNSNEQFF | TGCGCCAGCAGCCCGGCCTCTAGCGGTAACTCAAATGAGCAGTTCTTC | . | TRBD2 | TRBV5-1 | 16 | TRBJ2-1
CASSTSGRATKETQYF | TGTGCCAGTAGTACGAGCGGGAGAGCAACAAAAGAGACCCAGTACTTC | . | TRBD2 | TRBV19 | 16 | TRBJ2-5
CASSEITGLSNYGYTF | TGTGCCAGCAGTGAAATTACAGGGCTGTCTAACTATGGCTACACCTTC | . | . | TRBV6-1 | 16 | TRBJ1-2
CASSVAGLPLNNEQFF | TGTGCCAGCAGCGTAGCGGGACTCCCCCTTAACAATGAGCAGTTCTTC | once | . | TRBV9 | 16 | TRBJ2-1
CASRYRQGSYSPLHF | TGTGCCAGCAGATATCGACAGGGTTCTTATTCACCCCTCCACTTT | . | TRBD1 | TRBV6-5 | 15 | TRBJ1-6
CASSPGLAGGNYEQYF | TGCGCCAGCAGCCCGGGACTAGCGGGAGGGAACTACGAGCAGTACTTC | . | TRBD2 | TRBV5-1 | 16 | TRBJ2-7
CASSLAPGQGDGNTIYF | TGTGCCAGCAGCTTAGCCCCGGGACAGGGGGATGGAAACACCATATATTTT | once | TRBD1 | TRBV7-2 | 17 | TRBJ1-3
CASSQTTGQYLPQHF | TGTGCCAGCAGCCAAACAACGGGACAGTATCTGCCCCAGCATTTT | once | TRBD1 | TRBV5-5 | 15 | TRBJ1-5
CASNPGGPGFYEQYF | TGTGCCAGCAACCCAGGAGGCCCCGGCTTCTACGAGCAGTACTTC | . | . | TRBV6-1 | 15 | TRBJ2-7
CASSPLAGGGTDTQYF | TGCGCCAGCAGCCCGTTAGCGGGAGGGGGCACAGATACGCAGTATTTT | . | TRBD2 | TRBV4-1 | 16 | TRBJ2-3
CASSIGLAGYGDTQYF | TGTGCCAGCAGTATTGGACTAGCGGGATATGGAGATACGCAGTATTTT | . | TRBD2 | TRBV5-6 | 16 | TRBJ2-3
CATSRGGTSGSGETQYF | TGTGCCACCAGCAGAGGCGGGACTAGCGGGAGTGGGGAGACCCAGTACTTC | . | TRBD2 | TRBV15 | 17 | TRBJ2-5
CASTRQRANIQYF | TGTGCCAGCACCAGGCAGCGGGCCAACATTCAGTACTTC | . | . | TRBV5-6 | 13 | TRBJ2-4
CASSLWGRGKNIQYF | TGTGCCAGCAGTTTGTGGGGGAGGGGGAAAAACATTCAGTACTTC | . | . | TRBV28 | 15 | TRBJ2-4
CASSIMGASGNTIYF | TGTGCCAGTAGTATAATGGGGGCCTCTGGAAACACCATATATTTT | . | . | TRBV19 | 15 | TRBJ1-3
CASSLAGDPIAGELFF | TGTGCCAGCAGCTTAGCGGGGGACCCCATCGCCGGGGAGCTGTTTTTT | . | TRBD2 | TRBV25-1 | 16 | TRBJ2-2
CASRRAGTDTQYF | TGTGCCAGCAGGAGAGCGGGTACAGATACGCAGTATTTT | once | . | TRBV2 | 13 | TRBJ2-3
CASSSGLAGGPHNEQFF | TGTGCCAGCAGCTCGGGACTAGCGGGAGGGCCCCACAATGAGCAGTTCTTC | . | TRBD2 | TRBV7-3 | 17 | TRBJ2-1
CASSKEAGVGGYTF | TGTGCCAGCAGCAAAGAGGCAGGGGTGGGCGGCTACACCTTC | . | . | TRBV11-2 | 14 | TRBJ1-2
CASSIVGQGRYEQYF | TGTGCCAGTAGTATTGTCGGACAGGGGCGCTACGAGCAGTACTTC | . | TRBD1 | TRBV19 | 15 | TRBJ2-7
CASSDRGDSGNTIYF | TGTGCCAGCAGTGACAGGGGGGATTCTGGAAACACCATATATTTT | medium-sized | TRBD1 | TRBV2 | 15 | TRBJ1-3
CASRTLLAGARDTQYF | TGTGCCAGCAGAACCCTTCTAGCGGGAGCCAGAGATACGCAGTATTTT | . | TRBD2 | TRBV27 | 16 | TRBJ2-3
CASREAGGIGELFF | TGTGCCAGCAGGGAAGCAGGGGGGATCGGGGAGCTGTTTTTT | . | . | TRBV7-9 | 14 | TRBJ2-2